Listed here are 15 T cell receptor beta chains from one sample, sequenced in a study of T cells in Graves' hyperthyroidism and ophthalmopathy. RNA transcripts gave rise to amplified TCR beta CDR3 regions. With the HTBI primer set, the TCR CDR3 went through a first round of RT-PCR. A single record per CDR3 protein comes from TCRdb applying MiXCR to the multiplex PCR reads. The sample yields about 560,000 distinct CDR3 sequences, about 43% seen once. The source material was peripheral blood or thyroid tissue (not recorded which). These TCRs come from a woman under 30 with Graves' hyperthyroidism.

This clonotype was seen repeatedly, ten times or more. This chain connects TRBV6-6 to TRBJ2-7; no definite D call. With 0 bases removed from V and 3 bases from J, the gap between germline ends came to 6 bases. This CDR3 comprises 13 residues. Germline V gene data show CDR1 as MNHNY and CDR2 as SVGAGI (reference sequence). The CDR3 loop is CASSYSLGYEQYF. CDR3 bases: TGTGCCAGCAGTTACTCACTGGGCTACGAGCAGTACTTC.

This clonotype has ten or more counts. This chain connects TRBV14 to TRBJ2-7, with 7 bases that match TRBD2. The junction had 5 bases not matched to a gene; V was cut back by 3 bases and J by 9 bases. This CDR3 is built from 12 residues. From germline, CDR1 is SGHDN and CDR2 FVKESK. CDR3 sequence reads: CASSHSREAQYF. CDR3 nucleotide sequence: TGTGCCAGCAGCCATTCCCGGGAGGCGCAGTACTTC.

Notes on this clonotype: A much more abundant neighbour one base away suggests this may be a read error. The conserved phenylalanine or tryptophan normally closing the CDR3 is absent here, so this likely arose from a read error. The chain is built from TRBV7-3 and TRBJ1-2; D ambiguous. CDR3 length: 13 amino acids. Trimming pared 2 bases from V and 4 bases from J, leaving 8 bases between. In germline, CDR1 is SGHTA, CDR2 FQGTGA. The CDR3 here is CASSLERVYGYTL. Here the CDR3 DNA reads TGTGCCAGCAGCTTAGAGAGGGTCTATGGCTACACCCTC.

This clonotype was detected only a few times. The chain links TRBV6-5 to TRBJ2-7, with no clear D. Trimming took 1 base from V and 6 from J, leaving 7 bases between them. Germline V gene sequence: CDR1 MNHEY, CDR2 SVGAGI. The length of the CDR3 is 12 residues. The CDR3, as DNA: TGTGCCAGCAGTTACTTGGGCGGCGAGCAGTACTTC. Translation gives CASSYLGGEQYF.

As for this clonotype: At one of its ends the junction is not consistent with the germline gene, which may arise from a read error. The chain joins TRBV25-1 to TRBJ1-1; D is unresolved. Looked up from germline, CDR1 is MGHDK and CDR2 is SYGVNS. The CDR3 runs to 14 residues. CDR3 loop: CASSEEHQNTEASF. The CDR3, as DNA: TGTGCCAGCAGTGAAGAACACCAGAACACTGAAGCTTCCTTT.

In its sample, this clonotype was seen many times. V is TRBV29-1 and J is TRBJ2-5; TRBD1 might be the D (7 bases). Trimming removed 4 bases at V and 2 bases at J, with 14 bases between. Germline V CDR1 and CDR2: SQVTM, ANQGSEA. The CDR3 is 14 residues long. The CDR3 DNA reads TGCAGCGTTGTGGCAGGGGGGTTTCAAGAGACCCAGTACTTC. The encoded protein is CSVVAGGFQETQYF.

This clonotype was counted between two and nine times. The genes are TRBV9 and TRBJ2-2; D uncertain. Germline V gives CDR1 SGDLS, CDR2 YYNGEE. V was trimmed by 6 bases and J by 1 base, leaving 10 bases between them. The CDR3 has 14 amino acids. The CDR3 sequence is CASNEVGNTGELFF. The CDR3 DNA sequence: TGTGCCAGCAACGAGGTGGGGAACACCGGGGAGCTGTTTTTT.

With respect to this clonotype: This CDR3 is missing its conserved last phenylalanine or tryptophan, likely due to a read error. The rearrangement joins TRBV7-2 to TRBJ2-7; possible D gene TRBD2, 6 bases. The germline CDR1 and CDR2 sequences are SGHTA and FQGNSA. Trimming removed 7 bases from V and 0 bases from J, with 16 bases in between. The CDR3 runs to 15 residues. The CDR3 bases are TGTGCCAGCAAGAGAGGAGCGGGCAGCTCCTACGAGCAGTACCTC. Protein: CASKRGAGSSYEQYL.

J is TRBJ2-7 and V is TRBV7-8; 7 positions agree with TRBD1. In germline, CDR1 is SGHVS, CDR2 FQNEAQ. Trimming removed 5 bases from V and 1 base from J; junction bases left unmatched: 8. This CDR3 region has 15 residues. The CDR3 region has the DNA TGTGCCAGCAGCCAAGGTAGGGGGCTTTCCTACGAGCAGTACTTC. It translates to CASSQGRGLSYEQYF. The whole variable domain, filled in from reference TRBV7-8 and TRBJ2-7, reads GAGVSQSPRYKVAKRGQDVALRCDPISGHVSLFWYQQALGQGPEFLTYFQNEAQLDKSGLPSDRFFAERPEGSVSTLKIQRTQQEDSAVYLCASSQGRGLSYEQYFGPGTRLTVT.

This chain joins TRBV2 and TRBJ2-7; 9 bases are shared with TRBD2. Per germline, CDR1 SNHLY and CDR2 FYNNEI. V was clipped by 6 bases and J by 4 bases; unmatched bases: 10. The CDR3 totals 15 residues. DNA for the CDR3: TGTGCCAGCAGCCCCCGAGCGGGAGGTGGTTACGAGCAGTACTTC. This sequence encodes CASSPRAGGGYEQYF.

The rearrangement joins TRBV7-6 to TRBJ1-2; 7 positions agree with TRBD1. The CDR3 sequence is 15 residues long. Germline CDR1 SGHVS, CDR2 FNYEAQ. V lost 6 bases, J lost 6 bases, and 13 bases stayed unmatched. The CDR3 DNA reads as TGTGCCAGCAGGCGACAGGGAGACGTTATGGATGGCTACACCTTC. This sequence encodes CASRRQGDVMDGYTF.

This clonotype was recorded many times. The chain recombines TRBV2 with TRBJ1-5; D is unclear. The CDR3 has 13 amino acids. Germline V lookup: CDR1 SNHLY, CDR2 FYNNEI. V dropped 8 bases and J dropped 5 bases, with 13 bases sitting between them. CDR3 sequence reads: CASGAEGYQPQHF. The CDR3 nucleotides read TGTGCCAGCGGTGCAGAAGGCTATCAGCCCCAGCATTTT.

The chain couples TRBV5-1 to TRBJ2-5, with 12 positions matching TRBD1. CDR1 is SGHRS and CDR2 is YFSETQ in the germline V gene. V was clipped by 0 bases and J by 6 bases; unmatched bases: 3. The CDR3 length is 15 residues. The CDR3 sequence: CASSLARDRGQTQYF. CDR3 sequence (DNA): TGCGCCAGCAGCTTGGCCCGGGACAGGGGGCAGACCCAGTACTTC.

As concerns this clonotype: Given a much more abundant clone one base away, this may be a read error. The CDR3 DNA is TGTGCCAGCAGTCCCTCGGGCCAAGAGGCCCAGTACTTC. Its protein product is CASSPSGQEAQYF. This rearrangement joins TRBV25-1 to TRBJ2-5; the D is unclear. CDR1 MGHDK and CDR2 SYGVNS come from the germline V gene. CDR3 size: 13 residues.

The rearrangement joins TRBV2 to TRBJ2-7, with D possibly matching TRBD2 (5 bases). The CDR3 contains 13 residues. V lost 6 bases and J 4 bases, leaving 13 bases between the germline ends. Germline CDR1 and CDR2: SNHLY and FYNNEI. The CDR3: CASSQLGAYEQYF. The CDR3 nucleotides are TGTGCCAGCAGCCAACTGGGAGCTTACGAGCAGTACTTC.